The 15 T cell receptor beta chains below come from one sample, sequenced in a study of vaccination and CD4 T cells after COVID-19. Described treatment: approximately 11-day PBMC culture with coronavirus spike peptide pools or control peptides (ViraFEST assay). An Oncomine TCR Beta short-read assay was used to sequence the DNA from cultured CD4+ T cells. TCRdb independently ran MiXCR on the PCR reads; one entry per CDR3 protein. The sample yields about 4,800 distinct CDR3 sequences, approximately 78% seen once. These receptors' antigens are unknown. What was sequenced was CD4+ T cells from blood, cultured in vitro. Source of these receptors: a human donor who had recovered from COVID-19.

J is TRBJ1-2 and V is TRBV6-4; 9 nucleotides match TRBD1. The V gene's germline CDR1 is MRHNA and CDR2 SNTAGT. This CDR3 spans 15 amino acids. V gave up 5 bases and J gave up 3 bases; unmatched junction bases: 7. The CDR3 loop is CASSHRDRVDYGYTF. The CDR3 DNA sequence: TGTGCCAGCAGTCACCGGGACAGGGTTGACTATGGCTACACCTTC.

The J gene is TRBJ2-3, the V gene TRBV7-3; tentative D call: TRBD2 (6 bases). The CDR3 spans 13 residues. Germline V lookup: CDR1 SGHTA, CDR2 FQGTGA. Deletions cut 4 bases from V and 2 bases from J, with 7 bases between. The DNA of the CDR3 is TGTGCCAGCAGCTGGGACTTCACAGATACGCAGTATTTT. The encoded protein is CASSWDFTDTQYF.

This clonotype was seen a handful of times. The V call is TRBV7-9, the J call TRBJ1-6, with D possibly TRBD1 on 5 matching bases. V gave up 0 bases and J gave up 4 bases, with 7 bases separating them. This CDR3 has 15 residues. From germline, CDR1 is SEHNR and CDR2 FQNEAQ (reference sequence). CDR3 in amino acids: CASSLAGGYNSPLHF. The CDR3 nucleotides read TGTGCCAGCAGCTTAGCCGGGGGGTATAATTCACCCCTCCACTTT. Together with reference TRBV7-9 and TRBJ1-6, the CDR3 gives the full variable domain: DTGVSQNPRHKITKRGQNVTFRCDPISEHNRLYWYRQTLGQGPEFLTYFQNEAQLEKSRLLSDRFSAERPKGSFSTLEIQRTEQGDSAMYLCASSLAGGYNSPLHFGNGTRLTVT.

The chain is built from TRBV10-3 and TRBJ2-1; TRBD2 agrees at 9 bases. The CDR3 has 13 amino acids. Losses at the gene ends were 10 bases for V and 5 bases for J; bases not matched to a gene: 6. Looked up from germline, CDR1 is ENHRY and CDR2 is SYGVKD. CDR3 nucleotide sequence: TGTGCCAAATCTAGCGGGGCCAACAATGAGCAGTTCTTC. Amino acid sequence: CAKSSGANNEQFF.

This clonotype was seen a single time. This chain joins TRBV2 and TRBJ1-2; the D gene is possibly TRBD1 (6 bases). Germline V gene sequence: CDR1 SNHLY, CDR2 FYNNEI. The CDR3 runs to 11 residues. With 5 bases removed from V and 8 bases from J, the gap between germline ends came to 9 bases. For the CDR3, the DNA is TGTGCCAGCAGTTACAGGGACGGCTACACCTTC. Its translation: CASSYRDGYTF.

V usage is TRBV25-1 and J usage is TRBJ2-4; TRBD2 matches 7 bases. The CDR3 runs 17 residues. Germline CDR1 is MGHDK and CDR2 is SYGVNS. V lost 1 base to trimming and J lost 2 bases; unmatched junction nucleotides: 8. As DNA, the CDR3 is TGTGCCAGCAGTGAATCTGGGAGGGGCCAAACCAAAAACATTCAGTACTTC. Its protein is CASSESGRGQTKNIQYF.

The chain is built from TRBV24-1 and TRBJ2-5; D is unresolved. The CDR3 runs to 13 residues. V was trimmed by 7 bases and J by 7 bases, leaving 15 bases between them. The V gene's germline CDR1 is KGHDR and CDR2 SFDVKD. The chain's CDR3 is CATRSSASGTQYF. In nucleotides, the CDR3 is TGTGCCACCAGGTCTAGTGCTTCTGGGACCCAGTACTTC.

This chain joins TRBV5-4 and TRBJ2-5, with TRBD1 matching 7 bases. J gave up 2 bases and V 0 bases, and 1 base lay outside the gene matches. Germline CDR1 is SGHNT and CDR2 is YYREEE (reference sequence). The CDR3 loop spans 14 amino acids. For the CDR3, the DNA is TGTGCCAGCAGCTTGGGACAGGGTCAAGAGACCCAGTACTTC. This codes for CASSLGQGQETQYF.

The chain links TRBV20-1 to TRBJ2-1; D is tentatively TRBD1 or TRBD2 (5 bases each). The CDR3 runs to 12 residues. Trimming removed 6 bases from V and 8 bases from J, with 14 bases in between. The germline gives CDR1 DFQATT, CDR2 SNEGSKA (reference sequence). The CDR3 DNA follows: TGCAGTGCAGAGGGGATTGCCGATGAGCAGTTCTTC. Amino acids: CSAEGIADEQFF.

By share of the sample, this clonotype is medium-sized. V and J are TRBV5-1 and TRBJ1-2; D remains ambiguous. Germline assignment: CDR1 SGHRS and CDR2 YFSETQ. The CDR3 totals 14 residues. Trimming cost V 6 bases and J 5 bases, with 17 bases left between them. The CDR3 loop is CASNEGQQVYGYTF. Written as DNA, the CDR3 is TGCGCCAGCAATGAGGGCCAGCAAGTATATGGCTACACCTTC.

V gene TRBV6-1 combines with J gene TRBJ1-2, with 8 nucleotides matching TRBD1. With 7 bases clipped from V and 4 bases from J, the junction kept 11 bases outside the gene matches. CDR3 length: 15 amino acids. CDR1 is MNHNS, CDR2 SASEGT, per germline. This CDR3 is CASTHGTGILYGYTF. CDR3 nucleotides: TGTGCCAGCACGCACGGGACAGGAATTCTCTATGGCTACACCTTC.

The V call is TRBV7-2, the J call TRBJ1-2, with D uncertain. Germline loops: CDR1 SGHTA, CDR2 FQGNSA. The V end was cut by 6 bases, the J end by 7 bases, with 15 bases between. CDR3 length equals 13 residues. In DNA, the CDR3 is TGTGCCAGCAGACCACCCTTCCTGAGTGGCTACACCTTC. Translated: CASRPPFLSGYTF. The full variable domain, with the rest looked up from reference TRBV7-2 and TRBJ1-2, is GAGVSQSPSNKVTEKGKDVELRCDPISGHTALYWYRQSLGQGLEFLIYFQGNSAPDKSGLPSDRFSAERTGGSVSTLTIQRTQQEDSAVYLCASRPPFLSGYTFGSGTRLTVV.

The chain combines TRBV12-3 or TRBV12-4 with TRBJ1-5; D gene uncertain. V lost 7 bases to trimming and J lost 5 bases, with 15 bases between them. The CDR3 is 14 amino acids. CDR3 region: CASTWSEGYQPQHF. The CDR3 DNA follows: TGTGCCAGCACTTGGTCCGAGGGTTATCAGCCCCAGCATTTT.

The chain uses TRBV5-1 and TRBJ1-5, with a tentative D call TRBD1 (5 bases). Germline CDR1 is SGHRS and CDR2 is YFSETQ. The ends were cut back, 4 bases at V and 6 bases at J, with 11 bases in the middle. The CDR3 consists of 13 residues. The CDR3 loop is CASSGQGGQPQHF. As DNA, the CDR3 is TGCGCCAGCAGCGGGCAGGGAGGTCAGCCCCAGCATTTT.

The chain joins TRBV20-1 to TRBJ2-7; TRBD1 is a possible D gene (6 bases). The CDR3 covers 14 residues. The germline V and J ends were trimmed by 4 bases and 2 bases, with 15 bases remaining between them. Germline V gene lookup returns CDR1 DFQATT and CDR2 SNEGSKA (reference sequence). The CDR3 sequence is CSATRTGGAYEQYF. DNA of the CDR3: TGCAGTGCTACCCGGACTGGGGGCGCCTACGAGCAGTACTTC.